This T cell receptor (beta chain) was retrieved from a study of T cell responses to AZD1222 COVID-19 vaccine. Trimming removed 0 bases from V and 1 base from J; junction bases left unmatched: 0. This CDR3 region has 15 residues. Germline values: CDR1 SGHNT, CDR2 YYREEE (reference sequence). Some clones are missing from TCRdb's copy, which holds only in-frame ones; the method was immunoSEQ multiplex PCR. The sample records 55,000 to 75,000 clones, around 85% being singletons. The source was peripheral blood, collected on day 0 of AZD1222 vaccination. This sequence joins TRBV5-4 and TRBJ2-3, with 9 bases aligning to TRBD2. The TCR was taken from an adult in good health. The CDR3 loop is CASSLGTSGTDTQYF. CDR3 in DNA: TGTGCCAGCAGCTTGGGGACTAGCGGCACAGATACGCAGTATTTT.